The clone carrying this T cell receptor (beta chain) turned up a few times. Its antigen is undetermined. These data come from a study of T-cell reconstitution after alpha-beta-depleted transplantation in children. This sample's TCRbeta library carried unique molecular identifier barcodes. Via MiXCR, TCRdb re-called the PCR reads, giving one row per CDR3 protein. The table lists approximately 130,000 distinct CDR3 sequences, 9.7% of them singletons. Whole-study results and caveats: Several hundred expanded graft clones reportedly supplied alpha-beta T cells about two months after transplant. High day-60 TCRbeta diversity in some patients came from surviving recipient T cells and thymic progenitors. The main origin of T-cell counts and diversity one year after transplant was newly produced T cells.

The CDR3 runs 14 residues. V lost 7 bases and J lost 6, with 17 bases in between. In germline, CDR1 is MNHNS, CDR2 SASEGT. The chain couples TRBV6-1 to TRBJ2-3; TRBD2 is a possible D gene (6 bases). Sequencing used PBMCs, mostly from graft donor cells, obtained 180 days after TCRalphabeta/CD19-depleted stem cell transplant. The receptor's source is a girl under two years old who had a stem cell transplant for combined immunodeficiency, so the T cells may come from the graft donor. The CDR3 DNA reads TGTGCCAGCATGTGGGGTAGCGCGGGGGATACGCAGTATTTT. The encoded protein is CASMWGSAGDTQYF.